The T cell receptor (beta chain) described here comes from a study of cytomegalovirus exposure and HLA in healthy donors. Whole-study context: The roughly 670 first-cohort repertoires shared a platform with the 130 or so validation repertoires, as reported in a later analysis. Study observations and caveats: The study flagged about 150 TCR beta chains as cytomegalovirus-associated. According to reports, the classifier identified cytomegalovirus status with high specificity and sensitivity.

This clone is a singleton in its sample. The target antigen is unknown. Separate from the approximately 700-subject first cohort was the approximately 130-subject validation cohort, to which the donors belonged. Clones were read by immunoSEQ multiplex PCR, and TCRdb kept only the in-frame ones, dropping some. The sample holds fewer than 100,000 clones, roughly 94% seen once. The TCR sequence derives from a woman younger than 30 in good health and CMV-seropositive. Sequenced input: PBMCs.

The CDR3 region is CASSLGSGAGELFF. In nucleotides, the CDR3 is TGTGCCAGCAGCTTAGGTTCGGGAGCCGGGGAGCTGTTTTTT. V gene TRBV7-9 combines with J gene TRBJ2-2; possible D gene TRBD2, 6 bases. The CDR3 has 14 residues. V shed 1 base and J shed 6 bases, with 9 bases lying between them. The germline CDR1 and CDR2 sequences are SEHNR and FQNEAQ (reference sequence).